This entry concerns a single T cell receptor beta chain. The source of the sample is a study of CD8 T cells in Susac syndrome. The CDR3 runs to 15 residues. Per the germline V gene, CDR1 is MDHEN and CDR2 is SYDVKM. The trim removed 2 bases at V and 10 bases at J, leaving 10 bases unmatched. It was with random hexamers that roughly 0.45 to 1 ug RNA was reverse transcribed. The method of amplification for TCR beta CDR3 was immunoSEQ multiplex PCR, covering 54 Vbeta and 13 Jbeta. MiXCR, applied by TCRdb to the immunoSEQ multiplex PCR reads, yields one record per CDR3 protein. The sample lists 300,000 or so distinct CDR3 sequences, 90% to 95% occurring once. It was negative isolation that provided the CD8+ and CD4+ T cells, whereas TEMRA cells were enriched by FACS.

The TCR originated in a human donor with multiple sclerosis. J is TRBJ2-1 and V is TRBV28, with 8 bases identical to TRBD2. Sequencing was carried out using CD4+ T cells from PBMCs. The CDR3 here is CASSLSGSTMGEQFF. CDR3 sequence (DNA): TGTGCCAGCAGTTTAAGCGGGAGTACCATGGGCGAGCAGTTCTTC. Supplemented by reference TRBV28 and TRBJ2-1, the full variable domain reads DVKVTQSSRYLVKRTGEKVFLECVQDMDHENMFWYRQDPGLGLRLIYFSYDVKMKEKGDIPEGYSVSREKKERFSLILESASTNQTSMYLCASSLSGSTMGEQFFGPGTRLTVL.